The 11 T cell receptor beta chains presented below share a single source sample, sequenced in a study of spatial heterogeneity in lung cancer. Time point denoted: blood at routine non-recurrence follow-up after resection. TCRdb used MiXCR to reprocess the 5' RACE reads, holding one entry per CDR3 protein. The data show about 120,000 distinct CDR3 sequences, roughly a tenth seen once. The sequencing used PBMCs, collected at follow-up. The receptors here all came from a female donor with early-stage non-small cell lung cancer.

This clonotype has a handful of counts. Since the CDR3 does not end with the conserved phenylalanine or tryptophan, this likely comes from a read error. The DNA is left out, because the CDR3 cannot be placed on it with certainty; the CDR3 is given as TCRdb lists it. The chain carries TRBV21-1 and TRBJ2-7. TRBV21-1 is described as a pseudogene. Ends included, the CDR3 has 9 residues. The CDR3 loop reads CASSLLDGL.

V is TRBV5-6 and J is TRBJ1-4, with D possibly TRBD1 on 6 matching bases. Trimming took 0 bases from V and 10 from J, leaving 10 bases between them. The V gene's germline CDR1 is SGHDT and CDR2 YYEEEE. The CDR3 has 13 amino acids. CDR3 sequence reads: CASSLARGAKLFF. The CDR3 DNA sequence: TGTGCCAGCAGCTTGGCCAGGGGAGCAAAACTGTTTTTT.

The chain joins TRBV10-2 to TRBJ1-2, with unresolved D. V lost 3 bases and J lost 0, with 8 bases in between. The CDR3 loop spans 14 amino acids. Germline V gives CDR1 WSHSY, CDR2 SAAADI. For the CDR3, the DNA is TGCGCCAGCAGTGATCCAAGCTCTAACTATGGCTACACCTTC. Its protein is CASSDPSSNYGYTF.

This clonotype was observed a handful of times. The CDR3 coding sequence is TGTGCCAGCAGTCCGTGGTCCGGTGAGCAGTTCTTC. Protein sequence: CASSPWSGEQFF. This chain connects TRBV12-3 or TRBV12-4 to TRBJ2-1, with D uncertain. The CDR3 is 12 amino acids. The V and J ends lost 5 bases and 9 bases respectively, with 11 bases between them.

This clonotype was detected a few times. The rearrangement uses TRBV20-1 and TRBJ2-7, with D maybe TRBD2 (5 bases). Trimming cost V 3 bases and J 1 base, with 13 bases left between them. This CDR3 comprises 14 residues. The germline CDR1 and CDR2 sequences are DFQATT and SNEGSKA (reference sequence). CDR3 region: CSARESGYSYEQYF. CDR3 coding DNA: TGCAGTGCTAGGGAGAGCGGCTATTCCTACGAGCAGTACTTC.

This clonotype appeared many times. The rearrangement links TRBV7-7 to TRBJ2-2, with D hard to call. Per germline, CDR1 SSHAT and CDR2 FNYEAQ (reference sequence). V lost 11 bases to trimming and J lost 0 bases, with 19 bases between them. The CDR3 covers 16 residues. CDR3 region: CASSLTWSANTGELFF. The CDR3 DNA sequence: TGTGCCTCCAGTCTCACCTGGAGCGCGAACACCGGGGAGCTGTTTTTT. Full variable domain (remainder filled in from reference TRBV7-7 and TRBJ2-2): GAGVSQSPRYKVTKRGQDVTLRCDPISSHATLYWYQQALGQGPEFLTYFNYEAQPDKSGLPSDRFSAERPEGSISTLTIQRTEQRDSAMYRCASSLTWSANTGELFFGEGSRLTVL.

At least ten counts were recorded for this clonotype. The chain is built from TRBV5-6 and TRBJ1-2; no definite D call. CDR1 and CDR2 (germline): SGHDT, YYEEEE. The CDR3 is 15 amino acids. The V end was cut by 6 bases, the J end by 6 bases, with 21 bases between. In DNA, the CDR3 is TGTGCCAGCAACCCGCCGACCGGGCCCTACCATGGCTACACCTTC. Amino acid sequence: CASNPPTGPYHGYTF.

The gene calls are TRBV29-1 and TRBJ2-5; 7 nucleotides agree with TRBD2. V shed 0 bases, J shed 5 bases, and the junction held 6 bases outside the gene matches. The CDR3 contains 14 residues. Germline-derived CDR1 and CDR2 are SQVTM and ANQGSEA. The CDR3 DNA follows: TGCAGCGTTGAAGATAGTAGGACTAGGGAGACCCAGTACTTC. Its protein product is CSVEDSRTRETQYF.

This clonotype was recorded a few times. J is TRBJ1-2 and V is TRBV5-1; the D gene is possibly TRBD1 (5 bases). This CDR3 contains 13 residues. Per germline, CDR1 SGHRS and CDR2 YFSETQ. Trimming cost V 2 bases and J 6 bases, with 11 bases left between them. In nucleotides, the CDR3 is TGCGCCAGCAGCTTAGAACAGGATAATGGCTACACCTTC. Protein product: CASSLEQDNGYTF.

The V and J genes are TRBV7-9 and TRBJ2-1, with D maybe TRBD2 (5 bases). This CDR3 spans 14 amino acids. The germline gives CDR1 SEHNR, CDR2 FQNEAQ (reference sequence). Trimming pared 5 bases from V and 15 bases from J, leaving 23 bases between. CDR3: CASSRTAPGSGAFF. Written as DNA, the CDR3 is TGTGCCAGCAGCCGTACCGCGCCGGGGTCTGGAGCGTTCTTC.

A remark on this clonotype: At one boundary the junction diverges from the germline segment, which might be a read error. This rearrangement joins TRBV5-4 to TRBJ2-1; tentatively, D is TRBD2 (6 bases). The CDR3 spans 16 residues. Germline CDR1 and CDR2: SGHNT and YYREEE (reference sequence). CDR3 DNA: TGTGCCAGCAGCTCTAAGACGGGAGTCTACTACAATGAGCGGTTCTTC. Residues: CASSSKTGVYYNERFF. The full variable domain, with the rest looked up from reference TRBV5-4 and TRBJ2-1, is ETGVTQSPTHLIKTRGQQVTLRCSSQSGHNTVSWYQQALGQGPQFIFQYYREEENGRGNFPPRFSGLQFPNYSSELNVNALELDDSALYLCASSSKTGVYYNERFFGPGTRLTVL.